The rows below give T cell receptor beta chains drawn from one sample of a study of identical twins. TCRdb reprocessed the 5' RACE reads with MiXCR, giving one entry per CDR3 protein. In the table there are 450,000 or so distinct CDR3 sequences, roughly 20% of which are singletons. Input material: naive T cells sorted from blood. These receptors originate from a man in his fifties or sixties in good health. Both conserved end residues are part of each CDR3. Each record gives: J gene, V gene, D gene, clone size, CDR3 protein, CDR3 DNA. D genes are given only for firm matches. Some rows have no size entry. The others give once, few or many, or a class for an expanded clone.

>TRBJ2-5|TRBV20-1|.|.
CSAPGNVETQYF
TGCAGTGCTCCTGGGAATGTGGAGACCCAGTACTTC
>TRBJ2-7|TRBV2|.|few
CASIDAYSYEQYF
TGTGCCAGCATAGATGCCTACTCATACGAGCAGTACTTC
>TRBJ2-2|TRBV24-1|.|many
CATSAGAPNTGELFF
TGTGCCACCAGTGCAGGGGCACCGAACACCGGGGAGCTGTTTTTT
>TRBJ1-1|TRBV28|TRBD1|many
CASTTLGTGNTEAFF
TGTGCCAGCACCACCTTAGGGACAGGGAACACTGAAGCTTTCTTT
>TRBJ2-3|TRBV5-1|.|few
CASSWTGSTDTQYF
TGCGCCAGCAGCTGGACGGGGAGCACAGATACGCAGTATTTT
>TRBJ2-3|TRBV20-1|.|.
CSARDPGSGDTQYF
TGCAGTGCTAGAGATCCGGGTAGTGGAGATACGCAGTATTTT
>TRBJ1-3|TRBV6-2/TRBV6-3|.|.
CASSAHGPTIYF
TGTGCCAGCAGTGCGCACGGACCCACCATATATTTT
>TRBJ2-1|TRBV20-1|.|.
CSASARGLSREQFF
TGCAGTGCTAGCGCCCGGGGCTTATCCAGGGAGCAGTTCTTC
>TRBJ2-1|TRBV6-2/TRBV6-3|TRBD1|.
CASRTRDRGPYNEQFF
TGTGCCAGCAGGACGAGGGACAGGGGCCCTTACAATGAGCAGTTCTTC
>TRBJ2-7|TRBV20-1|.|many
CSASPGTGSYEQYF
TGCAGTGCTAGCCCCGGGACCGGCTCCTACGAGCAGTACTTC
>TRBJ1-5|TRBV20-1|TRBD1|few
CSARGDRNQPQHF
TGCAGTGCTAGGGGGGACAGGAATCAGCCCCAGCATTTT
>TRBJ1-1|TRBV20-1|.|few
CSANPAVYRDRRVRNTEAFF
TGCAGTGCTAACCCCGCAGTTTATCGGGACCGCAGGGTTAGGAACACTGAAGCTTTCTTT
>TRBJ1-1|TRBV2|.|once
CASRRQATEAFF
TGTGCCAGCAGGAGACAGGCCACTGAAGCTTTCTTT
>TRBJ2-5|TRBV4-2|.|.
CASSQGSGDRETQYF
TGTGCCAGCAGCCAGGGTTCAGGGGACCGAGAGACCCAGTACTTC
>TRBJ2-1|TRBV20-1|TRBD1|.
CSAQQGAHNEQFF
TGCAGTGCTCAACAGGGGGCCCACAATGAGCAGTTCTTC
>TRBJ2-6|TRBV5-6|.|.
CASSFTVSGANVLTF
TGTGCCAGCAGCTTTACAGTCTCTGGGGCCAACGTCCTGACTTTC
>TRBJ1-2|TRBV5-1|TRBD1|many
CASSEGQGVYGYTF
TGCGCCAGCAGCGAGGGACAGGGGGTCTATGGCTACACCTTC
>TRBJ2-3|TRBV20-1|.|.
CSAHSQGEGVHTQYF
TGCAGTGCACACTCACAGGGTGAAGGCGTCCATACGCAGTATTTT
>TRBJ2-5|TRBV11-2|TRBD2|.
CASSSRTSLETQYF
TGTGCCAGCAGCTCCCGGACTAGCCTGGAGACCCAGTACTTC
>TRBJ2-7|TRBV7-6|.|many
CASSRTESSYEQYF
TGTGCCAGCAGCCGGACTGAGAGCTCCTACGAGCAGTACTTC
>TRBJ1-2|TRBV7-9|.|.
CASSRLTALNYGYTF
TGTGCCAGCAGCCGTTTGACAGCTCTAAACTATGGCTACACCTTC
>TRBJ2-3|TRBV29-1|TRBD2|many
CSVDEGLAGADTQYF
TGCAGCGTAGACGAGGGACTAGCGGGAGCAGATACGCAGTATTTT
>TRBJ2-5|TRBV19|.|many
CASSGLEGNGGEETQYF
TGTGCCAGTAGTGGGCTAGAGGGGAATGGTGGAGAAGAGACCCAGTACTTC
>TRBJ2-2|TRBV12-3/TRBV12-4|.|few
CASSFHVPSRGGELFF
TGTGCCAGCAGCTTTCACGTTCCCTCCCGTGGGGGGGAGCTGTTTTTT
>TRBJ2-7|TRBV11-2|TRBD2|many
CASSLIAGRGEQYF
TGTGCCAGCAGCTTAATAGCGGGGAGGGGCGAGCAGTACTTC